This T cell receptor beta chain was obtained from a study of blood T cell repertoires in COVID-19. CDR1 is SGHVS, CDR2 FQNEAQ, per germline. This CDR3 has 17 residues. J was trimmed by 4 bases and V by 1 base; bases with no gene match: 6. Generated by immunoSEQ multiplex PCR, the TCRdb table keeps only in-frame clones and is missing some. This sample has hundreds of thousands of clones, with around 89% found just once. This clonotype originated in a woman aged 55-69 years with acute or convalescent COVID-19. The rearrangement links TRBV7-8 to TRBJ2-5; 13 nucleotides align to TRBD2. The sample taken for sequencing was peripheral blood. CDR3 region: CASSLDTSGRAGETQYF. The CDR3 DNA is TGTGCCAGCAGCTTAGATACTAGCGGGAGGGCAGGAGAGACCCAGTACTTC.